These 10 T cell receptor beta chains originate from one sample sequenced in a study of cytomegalovirus exposure and HLA in healthy donors. Amplification used 60 Vbeta primers and 13 Jbeta primers. The assay was immunoSEQ multiplex PCR, and TCRdb's table has in-frame clones only and misses some. The table records about 160,000 clones, roughly 63% of them present only once. Sequenced input: PBMCs. All receptors derive from a woman aged 60-75 years in good health and CMV-seropositive.

This chain uses TRBV29-1 with TRBJ2-5; TRBD1 might be the D (6 bases). The germline CDR1 and CDR2 sequences are SQVTM and ANQGSEA. This CDR3 is 14 amino acids long. The germline V and J ends were trimmed by 4 bases and 5 bases, with 17 bases remaining between them. The CDR3 loop reads CSVVRTQGLETQYF. The CDR3 nucleotides are TGCAGCGTTGTCCGAACGCAGGGGCTCGAGACCCAGTACTTC.

The chain uses TRBV28 and TRBJ1-1, with 8 bases aligning to TRBD1. Per the germline V gene, CDR1 is MDHEN and CDR2 is SYDVKM. J gave up 6 bases and V 3 bases, and 3 bases lay outside the gene matches. The CDR3 has 13 residues. CDR3 nucleotides: TGTGCCAGCAGTTTCAGGGGGCGAGCTGAAGCTTTCTTT. Its protein is CASSFRGRAEAFF. Combining the CDR3 with reference TRBV28 and TRBJ1-1 gives the whole variable domain DVKVTQSSRYLVKRTGEKVFLECVQDMDHENMFWYRQDPGLGLRLIYFSYDVKMKEKGDIPEGYSVSREKKERFSLILESASTNQTSMYLCASSFRGRAEAFFGQGTRLTVV.

The chain couples TRBV30 to TRBJ2-1; 7 nucleotides align to TRBD2. The CDR3 extends over 15 amino acids. Germline V gene sequence: CDR1 GTSNPN, CDR2 SVGIG (reference sequence). The trim removed 2 bases at V and 1 base at J, leaving 5 bases unmatched. In DNA, the CDR3 is TGTGCCTGGAGTCGGCCTAGCGGTTCCTACAATGAGCAGTTCTTC. This gives the protein CAWSRPSGSYNEQFF.

In nucleotides, the CDR3 is TGTGCCAGTAGTATTTTGCGGGAGGGCACAGATACGCAGTATTTT. This sequence encodes CASSILREGTDTQYF. V is TRBV19 and J is TRBJ2-3; TRBD2 aligns across 8 bases. The V gene's germline CDR1 is LNHDA and CDR2 SQIVND (reference sequence). The CDR3 extends over 15 amino acids. V gave up 3 bases and J gave up 1 base; unmatched junction bases: 3. Using reference TRBV19 and TRBJ2-3 for the parts outside the CDR3, the full variable domain is DGGITQSPKYLFRKEGQNVTLSCEQNLNHDAMYWYRQDPGQGLRLIYYSQIVNDFQKGDIAEGYSVSREKKESFPLTVTSAQKNPTAFYLCASSILREGTDTQYFGPGTRLTVL.

The chain is built from TRBV28 and TRBJ2-3; perhaps TRBD1 as D (5 bases). Trimming removed 3 bases at V and 5 bases at J, with 12 bases between. The CDR3 has 14 residues. The germline gives CDR1 MDHEN, CDR2 SYDVKM. As DNA, the CDR3 is TGTGCCAGCAGTTTGACCCTTACAGGAGATACGCAGTATTTT. Translating gives CASSLTLTGDTQYF.

The chain uses TRBV29-1 and TRBJ1-2; unclear D gene. The length of the CDR3 is 14 residues. The V end lost 0 bases, the J end lost 4 bases, and 12 bases lay between the germline ends. The V gene's germline CDR1 is SQVTM and CDR2 ANQGSEA. Here the CDR3 DNA reads TGCAGCGTTGAAGATCGGAGGCAGAGCTATGGCTACACCTTC. Protein product: CSVEDRRQSYGYTF. The complete variable domain, with remaining parts taken from reference TRBV29-1 and TRBJ1-2, reads SAVISQKPSRDICQRGTSLTIQCQVDSQVTMMFWYRQQPGQSLTLIATANQGSEATYESGFVIDKFPISRPNLTFSTLTVSNMSPEDSSIYLCSVEDRRQSYGYTFGSGTRLTVV.

The V gene is TRBV21-1, the J gene TRBJ1-5; the D call in the table, TRBD1, was not verified against the DNA. TRBV21-1 is a pseudogene segment. CDR3 length: 16 residues. The CDR3 DNA reads TGTGCCAGCAGCAAAGCGCGCAGGGATAGCAATCAGCCCCAGCATTTT. This translates into CASSKARRDSNQPQHF.

The genes are TRBV2 and TRBJ2-1; TRBD1 is a possible D gene (6 bases). Trimming took 11 bases from V and 3 from J, leaving 14 bases between them. The CDR3 has 13 residues. From germline, CDR1 is SNHLY and CDR2 FYNNEI. The CDR3 reads CASNLRGYNEQFF. As DNA, the CDR3 is TGTGCCTCCAACCTCAGGGGCTACAATGAGCAGTTCTTC.

The chain links TRBV18 to TRBJ2-7; 10 nucleotides align to TRBD2. This CDR3 spans 16 amino acids. Trimming took 1 base from V and 6 from J; bases not matched to a gene: 9. Per the germline V gene, CDR1 is KGHSH and CDR2 is LQKENI. The CDR3 region has the DNA TGTGCCAGCTCACCACTATCTAGCGGGAGTTCACGCGAGCAGTACTTC. This gives the protein CASSPLSSGSSREQYF.

This clone was found a few times. This chain links TRBV5-1 with TRBJ2-5, with D hard to call. Trimming removed 1 base at V and 5 bases at J, with 6 bases between. The germline V gene has CDR1 SGHRS and CDR2 YFSETQ. The length of the CDR3 is 12 residues. CDR3 protein: CASSLIGETQYF. The CDR3 nucleotides are TGCGCCAGCAGCTTGATTGGCGAGACCCAGTACTTC. The variable domain in full, with the rest retrieved from reference TRBV5-1 and TRBJ2-5, is KAGVTQTPRYLIKTRGQQVTLSCSPISGHRSVSWYQQTPGQGLQFLFEYFSETQRNKGNFPGRFSGRQFSNSRSEMNVSTLELGDSALYLCASSLIGETQYFGPGTRLLVL.